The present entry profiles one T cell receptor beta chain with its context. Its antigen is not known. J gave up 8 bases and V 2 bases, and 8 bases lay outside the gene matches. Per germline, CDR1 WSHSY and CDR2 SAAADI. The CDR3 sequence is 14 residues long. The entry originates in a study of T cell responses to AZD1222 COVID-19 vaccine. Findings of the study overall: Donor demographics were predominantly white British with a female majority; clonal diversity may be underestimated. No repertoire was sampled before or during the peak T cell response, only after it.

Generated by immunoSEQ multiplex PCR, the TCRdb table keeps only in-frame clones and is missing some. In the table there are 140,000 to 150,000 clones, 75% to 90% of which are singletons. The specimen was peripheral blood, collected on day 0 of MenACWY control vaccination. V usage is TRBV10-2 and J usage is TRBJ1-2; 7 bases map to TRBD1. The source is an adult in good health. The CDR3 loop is CASSEAAGGRGYTF. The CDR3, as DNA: TGCGCCAGCAGTGAGGCCGCAGGGGGACGGGGCTACACCTTC.